The entry below gives a single T cell receptor beta chain sequence along with its context. What it binds is unknown. Losses at the gene ends were 5 bases for V and 6 bases for J; bases not matched to a gene: 4. The CDR3 has 13 amino acids. CDR1 and CDR2 (germline): SGHAT, FQNNGV. These data are taken from a study of cytomegalovirus exposure and HLA in healthy donors. Study-level points and caveats: In a later analysis, parvovirus B19, influenza, CMV and Epstein-Barr virus appeared linked to several top co-occurrence clusters.

A multiplex PCR was run with 60 Vbeta primers and 13 Jbeta primers. Produced via immunoSEQ multiplex PCR; TCRdb's table is partial and in-frame only. The table lists 170,000 or so clones, 75% to 85% of them singletons. The rearrangement uses TRBV11-2 and TRBJ2-3; 8 nucleotides match TRBD2. Specimen: PBMCs. This clonotype was obtained from a woman between 50 and 59 years old in good health and CMV-seropositive. The CDR3 protein is CASSLGGVDTQYF. CDR3 sequence (DNA): TGTGCCAGCAGCCTCGGGGGGGTGGATACGCAGTATTTT.